A selection of T cell receptor beta chains follows, all from one sample in a study of yellow fever vaccine responses in identical twins. TCRdb called the RT-PCR reads again in MiXCR, with one record for every CDR3 protein. The data hold about 6,000 distinct CDR3 sequences, with 50% to 75% observed a single time. The sample here was T cells from blood (PBMCs), unsorted or a sorted subset (not recorded which), taken before or after yellow fever vaccination (not recorded which). The receptor source for this set is a woman under 30 who received the yellow fever vaccine. Both conserved end residues are part of each CDR3. A D gene is named only where the DNA matches it firmly. The size field is filled for only some rows; it gives once, few, many or a size class.

v_gene	abundance	d_gene	j_gene	CDR3nt	CDR3aa
TRBV11-1	once	-	TRBJ1-1	TGTGCCAGCAGCCCTAGGTCCGGAATGAACACTGAAGCTTTCTTT	CASSPRSGMNTEAFF
TRBV11-3	once	-	TRBJ2-3	TGTGCCAGCAGCTTAGGCAACACAGATACGCAGTATTTT	CASSLGNTDTQYF
TRBV23-1	-	-	TRBJ2-2	TGCGCCAGCAGACAAGAACCGAACACCGGGGAGCTGTTTTTT	CASRQEPNTGELFF
TRBV7-3	few	TRBD1	TRBJ2-7	TGTGCCAGCAGTCGGGACAGCTTCTCCTACGAGCAGTACTTC	CASSRDSFSYEQYF
TRBV15	-	TRBD1	TRBJ2-7	TGTGCCACCAGCGAAGGGACAGGGGGCGGCTACGAGCAGTACTTC	CATSEGTGGGYEQYF
TRBV4-3	-	TRBD1	TRBJ2-7	TGCGCCAGCAGTCAAACAGGGGTCCCCACCTACGAGCAGTACTTC	CASSQTGVPTYEQYF
TRBV13	-	-	TRBJ2-3	TGTGCCAGCAGCTTCGTTGGCACAGATACGCAGTATTTT	CASSFVGTDTQYF
TRBV18	-	-	TRBJ2-1	TGTGCCAGCTCACACTTCGCCTCGGACGGGTACAATGAGCAGTTCTTC	CASSHFASDGYNEQFF
TRBV7-9	-	TRBD1	TRBJ2-2	TGTGCCAGCAGCGATCGGACAGGGGCGAACACCGGGGAGCTGTTTTTT	CASSDRTGANTGELFF
TRBV3-1	-	-	TRBJ2-7	TGTGCCAGCAGCCAAGATTTAGTTCCCTACGAGCAGTACTTC	CASSQDLVPYEQYF
TRBV29-1	once	TRBD2	TRBJ2-1	TGCAGCGTTGAAGTGGCTCAGGCTGGGACTAGCCGGAACAATGAGCAGTTCTTC	CSVEVAQAGTSRNNEQFF
TRBV4-3	-	TRBD1	TRBJ2-6	TGCGCCAGCAGCCAAGGGGACAGTTTCTCTGGGGCCAACGTCCTGACTTTC	CASSQGDSFSGANVLTF
TRBV15	-	TRBD2	TRBJ2-1	TGTGCCACCAGCAGATTAGCGGGGGGGATATTATCCTACAATGAGCAGTTCTTC	CATSRLAGGILSYNEQFF
TRBV11-3	-	TRBD2	TRBJ2-5	TGTGCCAGCAGACTAGCGGCACCACAAGAGACCCAGTACTTC	CASRLAAPQETQYF
TRBV14	few	-	TRBJ2-2	TGTGCCAGCAGCCAAGAATGGGGACTGCGTAAAGGCACCGGGGAGCTGTTTTTT	CASSQEWGLRKGTGELFF
TRBV29-1	-	-	TRBJ2-1	TGCAGCGTACTAGCTGTAGGTATGATCAATGAGCAGTTCTTC	CSVLAVGMINEQFF
TRBV20-1	few	TRBD2	TRBJ2-3	TGCAGTGCTAGAGATCCTAGCGGGGGGGCCCCAGATACGCAGTATTTT	CSARDPSGGAPDTQYF
TRBV5-1	-	-	TRBJ1-3	TGCGCCAGCAGCTTGGGGTTTCCTGGAAACACCATATATTTT	CASSLGFPGNTIYF
TRBV19	-	-	TRBJ2-4	TGTGCCAGTTCTGACATACTAGCCAAAAACATTCAGTACTTC	CASSDILAKNIQYF
TRBV19	few	-	TRBJ2-1	TGTGCCAGTAGTATAAAAAACAATGAGCAGTTCTTC	CASSIKNNEQFF
TRBV4-1	-	-	TRBJ2-7	TGCGCCAGCAGCCCGACTCGGGGAGAGCAGTACTTC	CASSPTRGEQYF
TRBV11-2	-	-	TRBJ1-6	TGTGCCAGCAGCTTTGACCTGAAGTCACCCCTCCACTTT	CASSFDLKSPLHF
TRBV11-2	-	TRBD1	TRBJ2-1	TGTGCCAGCAGCGCCGCCGGGACAGGGGAATACAATGAGCAGTTCTTC	CASSAAGTGEYNEQFF
TRBV19	-	-	TRBJ2-7	TGTGCCAGTAGTATCAGGCAGGGGCGGATTGTCGAGCAGTACTTC	CASSIRQGRIVEQYF
TRBV4-3	-	-	TRBJ2-2	TGCGCCAGCAGCCTAAGACAGGAATCTGGGGAGCTGTTTTTT	CASSLRQESGELFF
TRBV11-1	-	-	TRBJ2-5	TGTGCCAGCACCCCCCTCGCCGAAGAGACCCAGTACTTC	CASTPLAEETQYF
TRBV2	-	-	TRBJ2-1	TGTGCCAGCAGTCTCCTGAAGATTGAGCAGTTCTTC	CASSLLKIEQFF
TRBV11-3	-	-	TRBJ2-1	TGTGCCAGTCGACAGAGCTCCTACAATGAGCAGTTCTTC	CASRQSSYNEQFF
TRBV5-5	once	TRBD1	TRBJ2-6	TGTGCCAGCAGCTTGGGGGACAGGGTGGCCAACGTCCTGACTTTC	CASSLGDRVANVLTF
TRBV13	few	-	TRBJ1-6	TGTGCCAGCAGCTTATCCTCCCCCCCCCTCCACTTT	CASSLSSPPLHF
TRBV7-6	-	TRBD1	TRBJ2-7	TGTGCCAGCAGCCCACGGACAGGGGACACCTCCTACGAGCAGTACTTC	CASSPRTGDTSYEQYF
TRBV18	-	-	TRBJ1-4	TGTGCCAGCTCACCAGGGGGCTTCGGTGAAAAACTGTTTTTT	CASSPGGFGEKLFF
TRBV13	-	-	TRBJ2-7	TGTGCCAGCAGCTTAGGTCCCCAGTCATCCAGGGATACCTACGAGCAGTACTTC	CASSLGPQSSRDTYEQYF
TRBV27	-	-	TRBJ2-7	TGCACCAGCAGTTTCCGGGCCGGGAACTACGAGCAGTACTTC	CTSSFRAGNYEQYF
TRBV11-2	-	TRBD1	TRBJ1-2	TGTGCCAGCAGCTTTGACAGGGGGCGCGAGTATGGCTACACCTTC	CASSFDRGREYGYTF
TRBV13	-	-	TRBJ2-5	TGTGCCAGCGGGGGAAGGGGGCAAGAGACCCAGTACTTC	CASGGRGQETQYF
TRBV18	-	TRBD2	TRBJ2-1	TGTGCCAGCTCACCCGGACTAGCCCCCAATGAGCAGTTCTTC	CASSPGLAPNEQFF
TRBV2	once	TRBD1	TRBJ2-7	TGTGCCAGCAGTGAGGCTACAGGGGGTCCTTACGAGCAGTACTTC	CASSEATGGPYEQYF
TRBV29-1	-	-	TRBJ1-1	TGCAGCGTCGTCCGGGACTCAAACACTGAAGCTTTCTTT	CSVVRDSNTEAFF